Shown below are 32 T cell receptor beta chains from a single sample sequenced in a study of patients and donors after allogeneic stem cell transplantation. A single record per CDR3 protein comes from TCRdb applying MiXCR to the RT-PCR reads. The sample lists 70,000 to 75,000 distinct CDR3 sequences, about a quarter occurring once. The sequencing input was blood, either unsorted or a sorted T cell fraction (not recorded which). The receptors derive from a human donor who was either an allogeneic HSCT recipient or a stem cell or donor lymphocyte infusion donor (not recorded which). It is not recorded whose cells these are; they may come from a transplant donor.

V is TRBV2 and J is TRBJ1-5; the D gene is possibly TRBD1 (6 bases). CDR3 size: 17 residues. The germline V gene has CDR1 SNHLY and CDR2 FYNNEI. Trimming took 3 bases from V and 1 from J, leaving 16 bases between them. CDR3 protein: CASSETQGWVSNQPQHF. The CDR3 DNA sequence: TGTGCCAGCAGTGAGACACAGGGATGGGTGAGCAATCAGCCCCAGCATTTT.

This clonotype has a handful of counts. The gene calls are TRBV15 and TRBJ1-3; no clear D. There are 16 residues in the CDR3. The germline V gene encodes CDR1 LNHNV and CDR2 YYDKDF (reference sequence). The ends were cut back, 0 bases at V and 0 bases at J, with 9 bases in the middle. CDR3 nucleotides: TGTGCCACCAGCAGAGATGGTGGGGACTCTGGAAACACCATATATTTT. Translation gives CATSRDGGDSGNTIYF.

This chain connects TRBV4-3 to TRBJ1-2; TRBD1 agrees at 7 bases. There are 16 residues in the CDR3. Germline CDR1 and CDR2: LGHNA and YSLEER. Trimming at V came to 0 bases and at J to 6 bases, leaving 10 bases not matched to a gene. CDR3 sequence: CASSQDPQGMGDGYTF. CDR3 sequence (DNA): TGCGCCAGCAGCCAAGATCCACAGGGGATGGGTGATGGCTACACCTTC.

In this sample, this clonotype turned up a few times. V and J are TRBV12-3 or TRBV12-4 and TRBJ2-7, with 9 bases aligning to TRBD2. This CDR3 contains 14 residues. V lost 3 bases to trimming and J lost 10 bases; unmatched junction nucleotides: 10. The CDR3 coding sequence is TGTGCCAGCAGTTTGGGTCTAGCGGGGCTTCCACAGTACTTC. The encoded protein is CASSLGLAGLPQYF.

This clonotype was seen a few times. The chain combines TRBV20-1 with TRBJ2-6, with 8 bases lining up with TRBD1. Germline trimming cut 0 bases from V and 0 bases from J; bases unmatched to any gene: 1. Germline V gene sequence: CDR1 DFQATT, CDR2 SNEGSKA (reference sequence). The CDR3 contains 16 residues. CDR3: CSARDGTGSGANVLTF. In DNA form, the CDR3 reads TGCAGTGCTAGAGATGGGACAGGCTCTGGGGCCAACGTCCTGACTTTC.

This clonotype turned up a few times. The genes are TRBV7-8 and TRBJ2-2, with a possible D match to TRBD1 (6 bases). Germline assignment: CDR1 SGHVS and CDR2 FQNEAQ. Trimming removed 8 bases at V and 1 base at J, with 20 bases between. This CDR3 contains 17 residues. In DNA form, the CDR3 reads TGTGCCAGCCCCCGAGTGGTGGGACATCTGAACACCGGGGAGCTGTTTTTT. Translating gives CASPRVVGHLNTGELFF.

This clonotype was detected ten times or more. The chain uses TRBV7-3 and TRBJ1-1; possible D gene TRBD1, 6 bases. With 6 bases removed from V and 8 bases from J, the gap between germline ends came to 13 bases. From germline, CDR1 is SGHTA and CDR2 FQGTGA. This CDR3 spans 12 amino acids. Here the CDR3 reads CASRQGGGEAFF. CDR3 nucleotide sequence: TGTGCCAGCAGACAGGGTGGGGGCGAAGCTTTCTTT.

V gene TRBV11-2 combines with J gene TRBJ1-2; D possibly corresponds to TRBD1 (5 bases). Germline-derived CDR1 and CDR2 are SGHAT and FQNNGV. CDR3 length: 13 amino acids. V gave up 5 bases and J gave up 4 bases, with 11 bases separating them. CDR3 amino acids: CASSPGLPYGYTF. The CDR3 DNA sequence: TGTGCCAGCAGCCCAGGGCTCCCCTATGGCTACACCTTC.

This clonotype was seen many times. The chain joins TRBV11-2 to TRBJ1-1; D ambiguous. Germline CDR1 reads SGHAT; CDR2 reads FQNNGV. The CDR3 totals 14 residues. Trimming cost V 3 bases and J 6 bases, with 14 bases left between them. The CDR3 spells CASSLVGGTAEAFF. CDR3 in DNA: TGTGCCAGCAGCTTGGTTGGAGGAACAGCTGAAGCTTTCTTT.

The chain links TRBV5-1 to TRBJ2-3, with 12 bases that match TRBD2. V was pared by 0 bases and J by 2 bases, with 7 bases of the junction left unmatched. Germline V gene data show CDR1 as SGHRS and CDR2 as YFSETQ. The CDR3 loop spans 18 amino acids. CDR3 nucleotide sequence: TGCGCCAGCAGCTTGGAGGCTAGCGGGAGGGGTTACACAGATACGCAGTATTTT. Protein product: CASSLEASGRGYTDTQYF. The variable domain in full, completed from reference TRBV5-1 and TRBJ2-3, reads KAGVTQTPRYLIKTRGQQVTLSCSPISGHRSVSWYQQTPGQGLQFLFEYFSETQRNKGNFPGRFSGRQFSNSRSEMNVSTLELGDSALYLCASSLEASGRGYTDTQYFGPGTRLTVL.

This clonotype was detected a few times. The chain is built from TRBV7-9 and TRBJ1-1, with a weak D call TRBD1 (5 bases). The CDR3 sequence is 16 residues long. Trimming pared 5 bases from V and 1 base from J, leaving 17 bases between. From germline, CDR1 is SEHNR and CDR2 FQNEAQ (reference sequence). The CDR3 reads CASSTGTLGGNTEAFF. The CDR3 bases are TGTGCCAGCAGCACCGGGACCCTCGGGGGGAACACTGAAGCTTTCTTT.

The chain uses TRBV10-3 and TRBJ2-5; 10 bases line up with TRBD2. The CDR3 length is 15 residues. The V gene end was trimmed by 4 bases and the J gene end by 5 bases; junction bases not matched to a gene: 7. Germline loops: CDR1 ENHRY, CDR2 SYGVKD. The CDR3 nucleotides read TGTGCCATCAGTGCAGAGCGGGGGGGCCGGGAGACCCAGTACTTC. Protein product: CAISAERGGRETQYF.

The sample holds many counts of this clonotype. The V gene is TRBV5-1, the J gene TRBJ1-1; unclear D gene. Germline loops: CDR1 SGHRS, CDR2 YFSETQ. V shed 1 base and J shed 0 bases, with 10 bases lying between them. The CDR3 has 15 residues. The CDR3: CASSLLGLLNTEAFF. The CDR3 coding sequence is TGCGCCAGCAGCTTGCTAGGACTCCTGAACACTGAAGCTTTCTTT.

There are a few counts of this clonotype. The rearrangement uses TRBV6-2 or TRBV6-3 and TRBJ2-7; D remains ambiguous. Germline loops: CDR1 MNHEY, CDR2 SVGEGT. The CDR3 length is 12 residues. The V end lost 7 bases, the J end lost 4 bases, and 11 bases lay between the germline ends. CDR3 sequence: CASTDGVYEQYF. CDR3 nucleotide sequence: TGTGCCAGCACCGATGGAGTGTACGAGCAGTACTTC.

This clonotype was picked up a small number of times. CDR3 nucleotide sequence: TGCGCCAGCAGCCAGGGGACCTTTTTCGATTCACCCCTCCACTTT. As protein: CASSQGTFFDSPLHF. The chain recombines TRBV5-1 with TRBJ1-6; a possible D gene is TRBD1 (6 bases). V lost 4 bases, J lost 8 bases, and 16 bases lay in between. CDR1 is SGHRS, CDR2 YFSETQ, per germline. The CDR3 has 15 residues.

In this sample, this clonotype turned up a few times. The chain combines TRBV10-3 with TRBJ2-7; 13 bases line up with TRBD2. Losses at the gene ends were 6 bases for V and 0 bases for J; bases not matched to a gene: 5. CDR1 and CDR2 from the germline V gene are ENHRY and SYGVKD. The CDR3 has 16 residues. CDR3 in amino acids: CAIRQRTSGSSYEQYF. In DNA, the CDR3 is TGTGCCATCAGACAAAGGACTAGCGGGAGCTCCTACGAGCAGTACTTC.

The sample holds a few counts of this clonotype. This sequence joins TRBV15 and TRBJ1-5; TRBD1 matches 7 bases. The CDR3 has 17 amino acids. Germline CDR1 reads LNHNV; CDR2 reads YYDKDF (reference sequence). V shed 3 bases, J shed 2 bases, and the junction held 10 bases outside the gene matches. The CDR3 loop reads CATSSLTYRGGNQPQHF. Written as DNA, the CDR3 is TGTGCCACCAGCAGCCTTACCTACAGGGGAGGCAATCAGCCCCAGCATTTT.

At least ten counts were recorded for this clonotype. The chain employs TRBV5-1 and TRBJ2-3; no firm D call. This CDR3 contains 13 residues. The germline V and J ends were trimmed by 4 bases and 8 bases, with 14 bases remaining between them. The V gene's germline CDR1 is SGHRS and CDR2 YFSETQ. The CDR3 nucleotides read TGCGCCAGCAGCCCCTCGGGTTTTGGTACGCAGTATTTT. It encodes CASSPSGFGTQYF.

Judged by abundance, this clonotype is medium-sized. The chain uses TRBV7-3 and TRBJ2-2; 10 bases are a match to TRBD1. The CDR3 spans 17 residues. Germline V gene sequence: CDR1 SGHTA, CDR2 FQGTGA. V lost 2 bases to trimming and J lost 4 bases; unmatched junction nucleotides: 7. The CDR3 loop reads CASSLFDGTGVTGELFF. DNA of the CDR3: TGTGCCAGCAGCTTATTCGATGGGACAGGGGTCACCGGGGAGCTGTTTTTT.

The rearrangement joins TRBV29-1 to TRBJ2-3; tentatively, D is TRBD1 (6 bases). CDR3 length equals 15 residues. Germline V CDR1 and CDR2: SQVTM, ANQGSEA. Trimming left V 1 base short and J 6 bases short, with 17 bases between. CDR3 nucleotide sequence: TGCAGCGTTGAAGTGGGGGCGCGGAGCCTGGATACGCAGTATTTT. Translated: CSVEVGARSLDTQYF.

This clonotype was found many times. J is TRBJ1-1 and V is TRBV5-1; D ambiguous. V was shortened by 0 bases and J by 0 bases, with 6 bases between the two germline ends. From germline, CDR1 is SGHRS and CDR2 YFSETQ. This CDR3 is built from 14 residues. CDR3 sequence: CASSLDVMNTEAFF. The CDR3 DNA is TGCGCCAGCAGCTTGGACGTTATGAACACTGAAGCTTTCTTT.

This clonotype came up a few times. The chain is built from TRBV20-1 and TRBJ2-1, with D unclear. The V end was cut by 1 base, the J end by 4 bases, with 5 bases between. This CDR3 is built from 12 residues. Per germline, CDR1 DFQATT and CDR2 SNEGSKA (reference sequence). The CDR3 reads CSARVLYNEQFF. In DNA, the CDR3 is TGCAGTGCTAGAGTTCTTTACAATGAGCAGTTCTTC.

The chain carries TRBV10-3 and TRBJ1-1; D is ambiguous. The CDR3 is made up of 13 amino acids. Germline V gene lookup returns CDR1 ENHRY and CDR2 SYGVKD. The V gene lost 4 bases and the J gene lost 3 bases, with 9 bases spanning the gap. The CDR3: CAISVKGHTEAFF. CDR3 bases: TGTGCCATCAGTGTTAAGGGTCACACTGAAGCTTTCTTT.

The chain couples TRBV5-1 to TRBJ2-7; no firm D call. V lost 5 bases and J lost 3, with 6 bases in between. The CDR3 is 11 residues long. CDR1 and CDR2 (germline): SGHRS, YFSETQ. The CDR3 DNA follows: TGCGCCAGCAGTTGGCACTACGAGCAGTACTTC. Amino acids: CASSWHYEQYF.

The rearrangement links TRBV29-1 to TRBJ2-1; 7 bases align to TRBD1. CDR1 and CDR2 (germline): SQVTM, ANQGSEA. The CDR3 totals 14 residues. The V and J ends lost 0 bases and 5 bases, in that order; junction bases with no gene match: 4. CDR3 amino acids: CSVEERGQNNEQFF. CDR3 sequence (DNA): TGCAGCGTTGAAGAGAGGGGGCAGAACAATGAGCAGTTCTTC.

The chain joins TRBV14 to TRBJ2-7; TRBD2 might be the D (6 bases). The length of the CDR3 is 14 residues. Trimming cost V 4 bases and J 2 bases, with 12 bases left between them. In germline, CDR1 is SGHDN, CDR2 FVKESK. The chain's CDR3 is CASSPGGPPYEQYF. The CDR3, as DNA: TGTGCCAGCAGCCCCGGGGGACCTCCCTACGAGCAGTACTTC.

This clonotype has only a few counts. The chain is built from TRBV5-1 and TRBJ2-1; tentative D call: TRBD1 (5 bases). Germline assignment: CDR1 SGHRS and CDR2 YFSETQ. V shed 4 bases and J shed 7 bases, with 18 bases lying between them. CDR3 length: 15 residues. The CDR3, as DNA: TGCGCCAGCAGCCTTCTAGGGGTTTTGGGAAATGAGCAGTTCTTC. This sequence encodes CASSLLGVLGNEQFF.

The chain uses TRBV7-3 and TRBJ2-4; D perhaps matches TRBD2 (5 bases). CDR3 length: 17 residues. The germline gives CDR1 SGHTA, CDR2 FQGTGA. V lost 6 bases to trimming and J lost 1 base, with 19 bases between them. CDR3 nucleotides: TGTGCCAGCAGTCAACTAGGCTTAATGGGGGCCAAAAACATTCAGTACTTC. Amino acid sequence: CASSQLGLMGAKNIQYF.

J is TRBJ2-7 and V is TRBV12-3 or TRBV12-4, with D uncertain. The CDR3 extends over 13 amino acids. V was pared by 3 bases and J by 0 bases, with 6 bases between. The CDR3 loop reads CASSFHSSYEQYF. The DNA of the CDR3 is TGTGCCAGCAGTTTTCACTCCTCCTACGAGCAGTACTTC.

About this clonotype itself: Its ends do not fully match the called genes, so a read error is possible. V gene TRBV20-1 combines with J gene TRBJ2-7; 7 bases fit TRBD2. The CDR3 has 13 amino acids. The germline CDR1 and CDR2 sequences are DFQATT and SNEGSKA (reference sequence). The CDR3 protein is CSAKSTSSNEQYF. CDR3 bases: TGCAGTGCGAAGTCGACTAGCTCCAACGAGCAGTACTTC.

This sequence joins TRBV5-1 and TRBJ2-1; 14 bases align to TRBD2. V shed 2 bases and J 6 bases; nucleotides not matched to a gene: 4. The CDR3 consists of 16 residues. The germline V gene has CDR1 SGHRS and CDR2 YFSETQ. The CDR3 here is CASSLPTSGGANEQFF. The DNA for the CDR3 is TGCGCCAGCAGCTTACCGACTAGCGGGGGGGCCAATGAGCAGTTCTTC.

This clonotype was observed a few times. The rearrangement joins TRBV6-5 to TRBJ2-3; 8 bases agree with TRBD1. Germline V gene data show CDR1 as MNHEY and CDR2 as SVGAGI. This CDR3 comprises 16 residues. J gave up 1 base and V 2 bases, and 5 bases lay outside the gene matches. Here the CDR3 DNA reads TGTGCCAGCAGTTACGACAGGGGAACGGGCACAGATACGCAGTATTTT. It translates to CASSYDRGTGTDTQYF.